One sample yielded the 28 T cell receptor beta chains listed below, sequenced in a study of blood T cell repertoires in COVID-19. Generated by immunoSEQ multiplex PCR, the TCRdb table keeps only in-frame clones and is missing some. The sample lists about 87,000 clones, 90% occurring once. Sequencing used peripheral blood. These receptors were taken from a man aged 18 to 30 with COVID-19, enrolled during active disease.

This clone occurred once. The chain has TRBV28 and TRBJ2-5; the match to TRBD1 covers 11 bases. This CDR3 comprises 15 residues. V gave up 4 bases and J gave up 4 bases; unmatched junction bases: 5. Germline lookup yields CDR1 MDHEN and CDR2 SYDVKM. CDR3 sequence: CASSSGTGGRETQYF. The CDR3 DNA reads as TGTGCCAGCAGTTCTGGGACAGGGGGTCGAGAGACCCAGTACTTC.

The chain uses TRBV28 and TRBJ2-1, with 7 positions matching TRBD2. V was clipped by 5 bases and J by 1 base; unmatched bases: 5. CDR1 and CDR2 from the germline V gene are MDHEN and SYDVKM. The CDR3 length is 15 residues. The CDR3 sequence: CASSGREGSYNEQFF. DNA of the CDR3: TGTGCCAGCAGTGGCAGGGAGGGTTCCTACAATGAGCAGTTCTTC.

This clone came up a few times. The chain recombines TRBV27 with TRBJ2-1; TRBD2 agrees at 8 bases. The germline V gene has CDR1 MNHEY and CDR2 SMNVEV (reference sequence). J lost 3 bases, V lost 3 bases, and 7 bases had no gene match. This CDR3 is built from 16 residues. The CDR3 sequence is CASSFEAGVFYNEQFF. The CDR3 nucleotides are TGTGCCAGCAGTTTTGAAGCGGGAGTATTCTACAATGAGCAGTTCTTC.

The gene calls are TRBV6-1 and TRBJ2-1; D is perhaps TRBD1 (7 bases). The V gene lost 3 bases and the J gene lost 6 bases, with 15 bases spanning the gap. The CDR3 consists of 15 residues. Germline lookup yields CDR1 MNHNS and CDR2 SASEGT. For the CDR3, the DNA is TGTGCCAGCAGTGACCGGGACAGCGGGTTCAATGAGCAGTTCTTC. Its translation is CASSDRDSGFNEQFF.

The chain couples TRBV12-5 to TRBJ2-1, with 9 bases lining up with TRBD2. Germline V lookup: CDR1 LGHNT, CDR2 FRNRAP. CDR3 size: 15 residues. J gave up 2 bases and V 5 bases, and 4 bases lay outside the gene matches. The CDR3 is CASGPGLAAYNEQFF. CDR3 sequence (DNA): TGTGCTAGTGGTCCGGGACTAGCCGCCTACAATGAGCAGTTCTTC.

The chain is built from TRBV5-6 and TRBJ2-5, with 7 positions matching TRBD1. The V and J ends lost 4 bases and 3 bases, in that order; junction bases with no gene match: 6. CDR1 is SGHDT and CDR2 is YYEEEE in the germline V gene. The CDR3 runs 14 residues. The CDR3 spells CASSLGTEEETQYF. In nucleotides, the CDR3 is TGTGCCAGCAGCCTGGGGACAGAGGAAGAGACCCAGTACTTC.

The rearrangement links TRBV2 to TRBJ1-3; unclear D gene. This CDR3 comprises 17 residues. V was trimmed by 7 bases and J by 2 bases, leaving 21 bases between them. Germline V gives CDR1 SNHLY, CDR2 FYNNEI. Here the CDR3 DNA reads TGTGCCAGCAAGAAAGGCCGGGTGGGTAGAACTGGAAACACCATATATTTT. Translation: CASKKGRVGRTGNTIYF.

V is TRBV27 and J is TRBJ2-1; TRBD1 agrees at 9 bases. This CDR3 region has 12 residues. V lost 7 bases, J lost 13 bases, and 8 bases stayed unmatched. Germline loops: CDR1 MNHEY, CDR2 SMNVEV (reference sequence). The CDR3 protein is CASTRAGQGQFF. The CDR3 DNA is TGTGCCAGCACCCGAGCGGGACAGGGTCAGTTCTTC.

V usage is TRBV5-6 and J usage is TRBJ2-7, with D possibly TRBD2 on 6 matching bases. The V end lost 0 bases, the J end lost 2 bases, and 12 bases lay between the germline ends. The CDR3 contains 15 residues. Germline V gene sequence: CDR1 SGHDT, CDR2 YYEEEE. The DNA of the CDR3 is TGTGCCAGCAGCTTGGTAACAGCGGGCACCTACGAGCAGTACTTC. This gives the protein CASSLVTAGTYEQYF. The full variable domain, with the rest looked up from reference TRBV5-6 and TRBJ2-7, is DAGVTQSPTHLIKTRGQQVTLRCSPKSGHDTVSWYQQALGQGPQFIFQYYEEEERQRGNFPDRFSGHQFPNYSSELNVNALLLGDSALYLCASSLVTAGTYEQYFGPGTRLTVT.

This clone was seen once. The chain has TRBV9 and TRBJ2-1, with 9 bases identical to TRBD2. From germline, CDR1 is SGDLS and CDR2 YYNGEE. The ends lost 0 bases at V and 6 bases at J; junction bases unmatched: 7. CDR3 size: 16 residues. In DNA form, the CDR3 reads TGTGCCAGCAGCGTAGGGGCGGGAGGGTCCGGCAATGAGCAGTTCTTC. Its translation is CASSVGAGGSGNEQFF.

This chain connects TRBV5-8 to TRBJ2-3, with a tentative D call TRBD1 (6 bases). The CDR3 runs to 13 residues. Trimming removed 4 bases from V and 10 bases from J, with 16 bases in between. Germline V CDR1 and CDR2: SGHTS, YDEGEE. CDR3 region: CASSANRVRPQYF. DNA of the CDR3: TGTGCCAGCAGCGCGAACAGGGTTAGGCCGCAGTATTTT.

The V call is TRBV5-5, the J call TRBJ1-3; a possible D gene is TRBD1 (5 bases). Germline loops: CDR1 SGHKS, CDR2 YYEKEE (reference sequence). Trimming cost V 1 base and J 1 base, with 18 bases left between them. The CDR3 loop spans 18 amino acids. CDR3 sequence: CASSLTRTGGISGNTIYF. CDR3 sequence (DNA): TGTGCCAGCAGCTTGACCCGTACAGGAGGGATATCTGGAAACACCATATATTTT.

This chain connects TRBV5-1 to TRBJ2-3; 11 bases line up with TRBD2. The CDR3 is 16 amino acids. Germline V gene sequence: CDR1 SGHRS, CDR2 YFSETQ. V dropped 3 bases and J dropped 0; count of bases not matched to a gene: 3. The CDR3 sequence: CASSSRLAGSTDTQYF. CDR3 bases: TGCGCCAGCAGCTCTAGACTAGCGGGAAGCACAGATACGCAGTATTTT.

CDR3 in DNA: TGTGCCAGCAGGGATAATGGACAGTCCTACAATGAGCAGTTCTTC. Amino acids: CASRDNGQSYNEQFF. The rearrangement links TRBV7-3 to TRBJ2-1; possibly TRBD1 for D (6 bases). Trimming pared 6 bases from V and 1 base from J, leaving 13 bases between. CDR1 and CDR2 (germline): SGHTA, FQGTGA. This CDR3 comprises 15 residues.

The V call is TRBV6-5, the J call TRBJ2-2, with D possibly matching TRBD1 (5 bases). Germline V gives CDR1 MNHEY, CDR2 SVGAGI. This CDR3 is 14 amino acids long. With 3 bases removed from V and 3 bases from J, the gap between germline ends came to 8 bases. CDR3 sequence (DNA): TGTGCCAGCAGTTATGGGGCCCACACCGGGGAGCTGTTTTTT. Protein: CASSYGAHTGELFF.

This rearrangement joins TRBV4-3 to TRBJ1-5; the D gene is possibly TRBD1 (5 bases). CDR1 and CDR2 (germline): LGHNA, YSLEER. CDR3 length: 16 amino acids. With 6 bases removed from V and 7 bases from J, the gap between germline ends came to 22 bases. The CDR3 DNA is TGCGCCAGCAGGTCATTGAAACGACAGCACCCCCAGCCCCAGCATTTT. It specifies CASRSLKRQHPQPQHF.

V usage is TRBV7-9 and J usage is TRBJ2-7, with D possibly matching TRBD2 (5 bases). Trimming shortened V by 1 base and J by 3 bases, and 10 bases separated the two germline ends. This CDR3 is 14 amino acids long. The germline CDR1 and CDR2 sequences are SEHNR and FQNEAQ (reference sequence). This CDR3 reads CASSLGSRGYEQYF. CDR3 nucleotide sequence: TGTGCCAGCAGCTTAGGATCTCGGGGCTACGAGCAGTACTTC.

This chain joins TRBV5-1 and TRBJ2-7; a possible D gene is TRBD1 (5 bases). Germline CDR1 SGHRS, CDR2 YFSETQ. The CDR3 totals 13 residues. The V and J ends lost 0 bases and 4 bases respectively, with 8 bases between them. Here the CDR3 reads CASSLVQGYEQYF. CDR3 sequence (DNA): TGCGCCAGCAGCTTGGTTCAGGGTTACGAGCAGTACTTC. The complete variable domain, with remaining parts taken from reference TRBV5-1 and TRBJ2-7, reads KAGVTQTPRYLIKTRGQQVTLSCSPISGHRSVSWYQQTPGQGLQFLFEYFSETQRNKGNFPGRFSGRQFSNSRSEMNVSTLELGDSALYLCASSLVQGYEQYFGPGTRLTVT.

The gene calls are TRBV10-3 and TRBJ1-1; weak D call: TRBD1 (5 bases). Germline V gene sequence: CDR1 ENHRY, CDR2 SYGVKD. The germline V and J ends were trimmed by 4 bases and 0 bases, with 12 bases remaining between them. This CDR3 is built from 15 residues. CDR3 sequence: CAISAAKGMNTEAFF. The CDR3 nucleotides read TGTGCCATCAGTGCGGCCAAGGGGATGAACACTGAAGCTTTCTTT.

The V and J genes are TRBV4-1 and TRBJ2-7; no firm D call. The CDR3 totals 15 residues. Trimming pared 0 bases from V and 0 bases from J, leaving 9 bases between. The germline V gene encodes CDR1 MGHRA and CDR2 YSYEKL. CDR3 nucleotide sequence: TGCGCCAGCAGCCAAGATGTACAGCTCTCCTACGAGCAGTACTTC. Amino acid sequence: CASSQDVQLSYEQYF.

The V and J genes are TRBV11-2 and TRBJ1-5; possible D gene TRBD1, 6 bases. Germline V lookup: CDR1 SGHAT, CDR2 FQNNGV. With 1 base removed from V and 6 bases from J, the gap between germline ends came to 10 bases. This CDR3 is built from 14 residues. CDR3 loop: CASSLGRTAQPQHF. The CDR3 bases are TGTGCCAGCAGCTTAGGACGGACAGCTCAGCCCCAGCATTTT.

This clone was seen just once. V usage is TRBV18 and J usage is TRBJ2-5, with D uncertain. V shed 3 bases and J shed 4 bases, with 15 bases lying between them. Germline V CDR1 and CDR2: KGHSH, LQKENI. The CDR3 covers 15 residues. DNA of the CDR3: TGTGCCAGCTCACCCCTCCCGGGTAACCGAGAGACCCAGTACTTC. It translates to CASSPLPGNRETQYF.

The genes are TRBV7-2 and TRBJ2-2; 8 bases fit TRBD1. V lost 4 bases, J lost 1 base, and 14 bases stayed unmatched. This CDR3 has 19 amino acids. From germline, CDR1 is SGHTA and CDR2 FQGNSA. CDR3: CASSSEQGVRRVNTGELFF. The DNA for the CDR3 is TGTGCCAGCAGCTCAGAACAGGGGGTGAGGCGGGTGAACACCGGGGAGCTGTTTTTT.

The chain employs TRBV5-8 and TRBJ2-7; 8 bases fit TRBD1. The length of the CDR3 is 15 residues. V lost 2 bases to trimming and J lost 0 bases; unmatched junction nucleotides: 4. Germline CDR1 and CDR2: SGHTS and YDEGEE. CDR3 in DNA: TGTGCCAGCAGCTTTGACAGGGGAAGCTCCTACGAGCAGTACTTC. Encoded protein: CASSFDRGSSYEQYF.

The rearrangement links TRBV6-5 to TRBJ2-7; 15 bases fit TRBD2. V shed 6 bases and J 7 bases; nucleotides not matched to a gene: 4. The V gene's germline CDR1 is MNHEY and CDR2 SVGAGI. There are 14 residues in the CDR3. The CDR3 region has the DNA TGTGCCAGCAGCGGGGGACTAGCGGGAGGAGAGCAGTACTTC. Translation gives CASSGGLAGGEQYF.

This chain connects TRBV28 to TRBJ2-2; possible D gene TRBD1, 6 bases. Trimming pared 4 bases from V and 5 bases from J, leaving 17 bases between. Germline V CDR1 and CDR2: MDHEN, SYDVKM. The CDR3 contains 16 residues. The CDR3: CASSYFTGPGTGELFF. In DNA, the CDR3 is TGTGCCAGCAGTTACTTCACAGGGCCGGGGACCGGGGAGCTGTTTTTT.

The chain employs TRBV7-8 and TRBJ1-5; D is undetermined. The CDR3 consists of 12 residues. Per germline, CDR1 SGHVS and CDR2 FQNEAQ. V shed 5 bases and J shed 7 bases, with 9 bases lying between them. The CDR3 region has the DNA TGTGCCAGCAGCCCCTCAGCGCAGCCCCAGCATTTT. As protein: CASSPSAQPQHF.

The V gene is TRBV7-9, the J gene TRBJ1-4, with 12 bases fitting TRBD1. This CDR3 region has 16 residues. CDR1 and CDR2 from the germline V gene are SEHNR and FQNEAQ (reference sequence). The junction had 5 bases not matched to a gene; V was cut back by 1 base and J by 8 bases. In DNA, the CDR3 is TGTGCCAGCAGCTTAGTGCGGGACAGGGGGCGAGAAAAACTGTTTTTT. This gives the protein CASSLVRDRGREKLFF.